The 22 T cell receptor beta chains reported below all come from one sample, sequenced in a study of vaccination and CD4 T cells after COVID-19. Their cognate antigens are unknown. This sample's treatment: roughly nine-day PBMC culture with coronavirus spike peptide pools or control peptides (ViraFEST assay). The study sequenced cultured CD4+ T cell DNA using the Oncomine TCR Beta short-read assay. TCRdb passed the PCR reads through MiXCR, listing each CDR3 protein once. Of 7,300 or so distinct CDR3 sequences listed, around 70% are singletons. Sequencing was carried out using CD4+ T cells from blood, cultured in vitro. These receptors all stem from a human donor who had recovered from COVID-19.

This clonotype was seen a handful of times. This chain uses TRBV29-1 with TRBJ2-2; the match to TRBD1 covers 9 bases. The CDR3 extends over 14 amino acids. The V segment lost 4 bases and the J segment 5 bases; nucleotides outside the gene matches: 5. Germline V lookup: CDR1 SQVTM, CDR2 ANQGSEA. CDR3 sequence (DNA): TGCAGCGTTGGGGGACAGGGACTGACCGGGGAGCTGTTTTTT. It codes for CSVGGQGLTGELFF.

By sample share, this clonotype is large (0.1 to 1%). J is TRBJ1-5 and V is TRBV12-3 or TRBV12-4; TRBD1 might be the D (5 bases). The germline V and J ends were trimmed by 3 bases and 1 base, with 7 bases remaining between them. The CDR3 sequence is 14 residues long. The DNA of the CDR3 is TGTGCCAGCAGTTTTGGGGACAGCAATCAGCCCCAGCATTTT. Its translation is CASSFGDSNQPQHF.

The chain employs TRBV7-6 and TRBJ2-1, with unresolved D. V shed 5 bases and J shed 9 bases, with 20 bases lying between them. Germline-derived CDR1 and CDR2 are SGHVS and FNYEAQ. The CDR3 spans 15 residues. The chain's CDR3 is CASSAQGRFVFEQFF. CDR3 bases: TGTGCCAGCAGCGCACAAGGTCGGTTCGTTTTTGAGCAGTTCTTC.

The chain employs TRBV19 and TRBJ2-7; D gene uncertain. The CDR3 contains 13 residues. Trimming cost V 7 bases and J 3 bases, with 13 bases left between them. Per the germline V gene, CDR1 is LNHDA and CDR2 is SQIVND (reference sequence). The CDR3 DNA is TGTGCCAGTACCCACGGGCCCAACTACGAGCAGTACTTC. The encoded protein is CASTHGPNYEQYF.

The CDR3 spells CATRLGSSNQPQHF. The CDR3 bases are TGTGCCACCAGGCTCGGCAGCAGCAATCAGCCCCAGCATTTT. The gene calls are TRBV6-2 or TRBV6-3 and TRBJ1-5, with unresolved D. Trimming shortened V by 10 bases and J by 1 base, and 14 bases separated the two germline ends. CDR3 length equals 14 residues. Germline V gene lookup returns CDR1 MNHEY and CDR2 SVGEGT.

The rearrangement links TRBV6-1 to TRBJ1-1; 11 nucleotides match TRBD1. V shed 7 bases and J 5 bases; nucleotides not matched to a gene: 6. There are 14 residues in the CDR3. CDR1 is MNHNS and CDR2 is SASEGT in the germline V gene. Here the CDR3 reads CASTRTGGATEAFF. DNA of the CDR3: TGTGCCAGCACCAGGACAGGGGGCGCGACTGAAGCTTTCTTT.

This clonotype rates as medium-sized (0.01 to 0.1%). This sequence joins TRBV27 and TRBJ1-2, with D tentatively TRBD1 (6 bases). The germline V and J ends were trimmed by 5 bases and 1 base, with 14 bases remaining between them. Germline V CDR1 and CDR2: MNHEY, SMNVEV (reference sequence). This CDR3 is 15 amino acids long. For the CDR3, the DNA is TGTGCCAGCAGTGTTACAAGGGGGGTTAACTATGGCTACACCTTC. Translation gives CASSVTRGVNYGYTF.

The chain combines TRBV4-2 with TRBJ1-1; possible D gene TRBD1, 6 bases. The CDR3 loop spans 15 amino acids. With 1 base removed from V and 4 bases from J, the gap between germline ends came to 13 bases. CDR1 and CDR2 from the germline V gene are LGHNA and YNFKEQ. The CDR3 spells CASSQAQGFGTEAFF. The CDR3 nucleotides are TGTGCCAGCAGCCAAGCACAGGGCTTTGGCACTGAAGCTTTCTTT.

V usage is TRBV9 and J usage is TRBJ2-5; 10 bases match TRBD2. The CDR3 spans 16 residues. Losses at the gene ends were 0 bases for V and 4 bases for J; bases not matched to a gene: 6. Germline V lookup: CDR1 SGDLS, CDR2 YYNGEE. CDR3 amino acids: CASSVVPAGGAETQYF. In nucleotides, the CDR3 is TGTGCCAGCAGCGTAGTCCCAGCGGGAGGGGCAGAGACCCAGTACTTC.

V usage is TRBV7-2 and J usage is TRBJ1-2; no firm D call. Per germline, CDR1 SGHTA and CDR2 FQGNSA. Trimming removed 2 bases from V and 8 bases from J, with 15 bases in between. The CDR3 loop spans 14 amino acids. Here the CDR3 reads CASSLSTSTWGYTF. The CDR3 DNA follows: TGTGCCAGCAGCTTAAGTACCTCGACGTGGGGCTACACCTTC.

The chain recombines TRBV20-1 with TRBJ2-1; 8 positions match TRBD2. The CDR3 contains 14 residues. V lost 4 bases and J lost 3; bases outside the gene matches: 5. The germline V gene encodes CDR1 DFQATT and CDR2 SNEGSKA (reference sequence). CDR3 loop: CSAKPGGHYNEQFF. CDR3 DNA sequence: TGCAGTGCTAAACCGGGAGGGCACTACAATGAGCAGTTCTTC.

This clonotype was detected only a few times. V usage is TRBV20-1 and J usage is TRBJ1-2; maybe TRBD1 (6 bases). V was cut by 5 bases and J by 0 bases, with 13 bases left in between. This CDR3 is 14 amino acids long. The germline CDR1 and CDR2 sequences are DFQATT and SNEGSKA (reference sequence). The CDR3 here is CSADPQGTNYGYTF. CDR3 in DNA: TGCAGTGCTGATCCACAGGGTACTAACTATGGCTACACCTTC.

This clonotype is categorized as medium-sized (0.01 to 0.1%). The rearrangement joins TRBV27 to TRBJ1-5; perhaps TRBD1 as D (5 bases). The CDR3 length is 17 residues. Germline V gene data show CDR1 as MNHEY and CDR2 as SMNVEV (reference sequence). The V end lost 0 bases, the J end lost 0 bases, and 12 bases lay between the germline ends. CDR3 in amino acids: CASSLSPGPSSNQPQHF. The CDR3 region has the DNA TGTGCCAGCAGTTTATCCCCGGGACCTTCTAGCAATCAGCCCCAGCATTTT.

This clonotype has just one count. The J gene is TRBJ1-5, the V gene TRBV28, with D unresolved. CDR3 length: 13 amino acids. Germline V lookup: CDR1 MDHEN, CDR2 SYDVKM. The V gene lost 7 bases and the J gene lost 3 bases, with 10 bases spanning the gap. CDR3 DNA sequence: TGTGCCAGCACTACGGCCCACAATCAGCCCCAGCATTTT. It translates to CASTTAHNQPQHF.

This chain links TRBV12-3 or TRBV12-4 with TRBJ1-5; D might be TRBD1 (5 bases). V was cut by 3 bases and J by 3 bases, with 15 bases left in between. The CDR3 is 16 residues long. The CDR3 is CASSFQLTGVNQPQHF. The CDR3 DNA is TGTGCCAGCAGTTTTCAGTTGACGGGGGTCAATCAGCCCCAGCATTTT.

This clonotype was detected a few times. This chain joins TRBV15 and TRBJ1-2; a weak D match, TRBD1 (5 bases). This CDR3 is built from 16 residues. Germline lookup yields CDR1 LNHNV and CDR2 YYDKDF (reference sequence). The V and J ends lost 1 base and 0 bases respectively, with 12 bases between them. The CDR3 protein is CATSRGGTPANYGYTF. The CDR3 DNA reads TGTGCCACCAGCAGAGGTGGGACGCCAGCTAACTATGGCTACACCTTC.

This chain connects TRBV6-1 to TRBJ1-2; 7 bases are a match to TRBD1. Germline-derived CDR1 and CDR2 are MNHNS and SASEGT. The CDR3 has 13 amino acids. Trimming cost V 7 bases and J 6 bases; bases outside gene matches: 8. The CDR3 loop is CASIKDRVDGYTF. DNA for the CDR3: TGTGCCAGCATTAAAGACAGGGTGGATGGCTACACCTTC.

This chain connects TRBV7-2 to TRBJ1-2; D is undetermined. CDR1 is SGHTA and CDR2 is FQGNSA in the germline V gene. The CDR3 length is 14 residues. With 2 bases removed from V and 7 bases from J, the gap between germline ends came to 14 bases. The CDR3 here is CASSLRFAGAGYTF. DNA for the CDR3: TGTGCCAGCAGCTTAAGATTCGCGGGAGCTGGCTACACCTTC. The full variable domain, with the rest looked up from reference TRBV7-2 and TRBJ1-2, is GAGVSQSPSNKVTEKGKDVELRCDPISGHTALYWYRQSLGQGLEFLIYFQGNSAPDKSGLPSDRFSAERTGGSVSTLTIQRTQQEDSAVYLCASSLRFAGAGYTFGSGTRLTVV.

This chain links TRBV6-1 with TRBJ2-7; no reliable D call. Germline V CDR1 and CDR2: MNHNS, SASEGT. The CDR3 length is 11 residues. The V end was cut by 6 bases, the J end by 4 bases, with 7 bases between. The CDR3: CASSSRYEQYF. The CDR3 DNA sequence: TGTGCCAGCAGCTCCAGATACGAGCAGTACTTC.

Only a few counts were recorded for this clonotype. The chain has TRBV19 and TRBJ2-2; 11 positions match TRBD2. The CDR3 covers 16 residues. From germline, CDR1 is LNHDA and CDR2 SQIVND (reference sequence). V lost 4 bases and J lost 8; bases outside the gene matches: 9. The CDR3 coding sequence is TGTGCCAGTAGTACGACTAGCGGGGATTTTACGGGGGAGCTGTTTTTT. It specifies CASSTTSGDFTGELFF.

The V call is TRBV11-2, the J call TRBJ1-1; TRBD1 aligns across 8 bases. V lost 4 bases, J lost 3 bases, and 4 bases stayed unmatched. The CDR3 runs to 14 residues. Germline CDR1 SGHAT, CDR2 FQNNGV. CDR3 coding DNA: TGTGCCAGCAGCTCCAGGGGGCATGACACTGAAGCTTTCTTT. It codes for CASSSRGHDTEAFF.

The V and J genes are TRBV7-8 and TRBJ1-5; D possibly corresponds to TRBD1 (5 bases). The CDR3 has 15 residues. CDR1 is SGHVS, CDR2 FQNEAQ, per germline. Trimming cost V 4 bases and J 7 bases, with 17 bases left between them. In DNA, the CDR3 is TGTGCCAGCAGCTCCGCCGAGGTTCGGACACAGCCCCAGCATTTT. Translating gives CASSSAEVRTQPQHF.